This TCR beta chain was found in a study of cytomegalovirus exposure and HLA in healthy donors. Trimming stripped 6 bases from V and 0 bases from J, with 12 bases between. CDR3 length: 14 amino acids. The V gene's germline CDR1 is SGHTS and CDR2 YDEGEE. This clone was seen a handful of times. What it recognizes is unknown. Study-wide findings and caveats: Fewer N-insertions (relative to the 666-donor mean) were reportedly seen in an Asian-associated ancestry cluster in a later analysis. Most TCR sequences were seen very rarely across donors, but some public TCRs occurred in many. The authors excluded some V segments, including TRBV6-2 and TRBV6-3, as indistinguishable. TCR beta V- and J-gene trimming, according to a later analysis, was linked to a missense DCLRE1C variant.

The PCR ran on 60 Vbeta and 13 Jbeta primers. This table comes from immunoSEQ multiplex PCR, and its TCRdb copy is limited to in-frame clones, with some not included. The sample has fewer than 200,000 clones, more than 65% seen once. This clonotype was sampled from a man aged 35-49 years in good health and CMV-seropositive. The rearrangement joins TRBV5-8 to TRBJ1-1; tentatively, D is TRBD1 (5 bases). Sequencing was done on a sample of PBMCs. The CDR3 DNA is TGTGCCAGCATGAAAAAGACAGTGAACACTGAAGCTTTCTTT. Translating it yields CASMKKTVNTEAFF.